This TCR beta chain was found in a study of neurological immune-mediated disorders (dated by TCRdb to between 2018 and 2021). With regard to the full study: Among the approximately 34 multiple sclerosis patients, relapsing-remitting MS was present in some 30 and secondary progressive MS was present in 3. The cohort comprised approximately 67 subjects: 15 or so HAM/TSP patients, 34 multiple sclerosis patients and 20 or so healthy controls. The roughly 100 TCR-beta libraries covered PBMC samples along with longitudinal samples, technical triplicates, and paired sorted CD4+ and CD8+ T-cell subsets. Peripheral blood TCR-beta repertoires from HTLV-I-associated myelopathy (HAM/TSP) patients, multiple sclerosis patients and healthy controls were compared by UMI-based sequencing.

This clonotype was detected ten times or more. Its antigen specificity is not known. No base qualities exist here, and no much larger clone lies one base off it. To synthesize cDNA, template-switch 5'RACE was performed with a primer carrying a 10-nucleotide random unique molecular identifier so that each TCR transcript was tagged. Over 200 million TCR-beta sequences, covering 15-18 subjects, were produced in each sequencing run. Total RNA was extracted with the RNeasy kit. Using the KAPA Real-time Library Amplification kit, TCR-beta VDJ regions were amplified with primers for the TCR constant region and the 5'RACE anchor. A first PCR added sample indexes and Illumina adaptors, after which a second PCR increased the library yield. The roughly 650 bp TCR product was size-selected on a 2% E-gel SizeSelection system after Ampure bead purification. Before pooling, library quality was checked on a Bioanalyzer, concentration was measured with Qubit, and libraries were quantified with the Kapa Library Quantification kit. Libraries were sequenced paired-end 2 x 150 bp on an Illumina HiSeq 2500. To increase sequence diversity, roughly 24-32% phiX was spiked into each library pool. For the original study's pipeline: Quality-filtered reads were processed with the UMI-based MiGEC pipeline, and over 75% of raw TCR sequences were removed by the MiGEC pipeline during error correction. VDJ genes were aligned to IMGT germline references, and each clonotype was defined by a unique CDR3 amino acid sequence together with V-J genes. Clonal expansion, Shannon diversity and CDR3 relatedness (CalcPairwiseDistances, ClusterSamples) were evaluated with VDJtools, and phylogenetic trees were built with CLCbio workbench. Clones with at least 8 unique UMIs were defined as expanded, with this threshold being based on coefficient-of-variation modelling across technical triplicates. Through fastp at Q25 and MiXCR, TCRdb rebuilt clones from the public reads, retaining in-frame beta chains. Entries are consolidated by CDR3 protein sequence, retaining the most common genes and DNA. The V and J calls follow TCRdb's processing rather than the paper's. The sample records around 66,000 distinct CDR3 sequences, about 5% of which are singletons. The top ten hold roughly 2.2% of the sample.

Libraries from unsorted PBMCs were made from 2 million PBMCs kept in RNAlater at -80 degrees C until RNA extraction. Multiple sclerosis patients were enrolled in a US clinical protocol under which disease progression was evaluated by magnetic resonance imaging. PBMCs were separated from peripheral blood using Ficoll-Hypaque density gradient centrifugation and then cryopreserved in liquid nitrogen. From the cysteine through the phenylalanine, the CDR3 covers 11 amino acids. The DNA shown is the 33-base CDR3, in frame from base 1. Trimming takes 5 bases from V and 9 bases from J, and the germline ends sit 8 bases apart. CDR1 ENHRY and CDR2 SYGVKD were looked up in the germline V gene. The full study reports these points: TCR clonal expansion was greatest in HAM/TSP patients and smallest in MS patients, who ranked below even healthy controls. Across subjects, expanded clones never shared an identical CDR3 amino acid sequence, which suggests that the TCR-beta repertoires in every group were private. No association of the MS cluster with clinical or MRI features was observed, and the need for larger cohorts was stated by the authors. Repertoires from 18 of 34 MS patients were grouped by phylogenetic analysis into a cluster of related CDR3 sequences, suggesting a possible repertoire-level signature.

The sequencing input was PBMCs. The source is a woman in her seventies with multiple sclerosis. This chain is built from TRBV10-3 and TRBJ2-1; TRBD2 is a possible D gene, resting on 5 matching bases. CDR3 protein: CAISRDSEQFF. The DNA reads as follows: TGTGCCATCAGTCGGGATAGTGAGCAGTTCTTC.